A selection of T cell receptor beta chains follows, all from one sample in a study of beta chain features in type 1 diabetes. Assay: immunoSEQ multiplex PCR; the TCRdb copy retains only in-frame clones and omits some. Among about 140,000 clones listed, more than 10% were seen once. Sequenced material: central memory CD4+ T cells from blood. The origin of the receptors is a man younger than 35 with type 1 diabetes. The CDR3 runs from the conserved cysteine through the conserved F or W. Each record gives: V gene, D gene, J gene, clone size, CDR3 DNA, CDR3 protein. The D gene is left open where the match is weak. Only some rows state a clone size, as once, few, many or a class for expanded clones.

v_gene: TRBV7-9
d_gene: TRBD1
j_gene: TRBJ2-1
abundance: .
CDR3nt: TGTGCCAGCAGCTTGGGGCTTTACGACAGGGGGTGGAACAATGAGCAGTTCTTC
CDR3aa: CASSLGLYDRGWNNEQFF

v_gene: TRBV7-8
d_gene: .
j_gene: TRBJ2-1
abundance: many
CDR3nt: TGTGCCAGCAGCTCCCTCCCGTTGGGATCCTACAATGAGCAGTTCTTC
CDR3aa: CASSSLPLGSYNEQFF

v_gene: TRBV2
d_gene: TRBD2
j_gene: TRBJ2-2
abundance: .
CDR3nt: TGTGCCAGCAGTGCACTAGCGGGGGGTAACACCGGGGAGCTGTTTTTT
CDR3aa: CASSALAGGNTGELFF

v_gene: TRBV6-1
d_gene: .
j_gene: TRBJ2-3
abundance: .
CDR3nt: TGTGCCAGCAGCTACAGGGCCAGCACAGATACGCAGTATTTT
CDR3aa: CASSYRASTDTQYF

v_gene: TRBV7-9
d_gene: .
j_gene: TRBJ2-5
abundance: .
CDR3nt: TGTGCCAGCAGCCCCAGCGGTGGCGGGGAGACCCAGTACTTC
CDR3aa: CASSPSGGGETQYF

v_gene: TRBV15
d_gene: .
j_gene: TRBJ1-1
abundance: .
CDR3nt: TGTGCCACCAGCAGAGGAGGGTCGGGGGCCGGTGAAGCTTTCTTT
CDR3aa: CATSRGGSGAGEAFF

v_gene: TRBV30
d_gene: .
j_gene: TRBJ2-3
abundance: .
CDR3nt: TGTGCCTGCTGGAGCGCCACAGATACGCAGTATTTT
CDR3aa: CACWSATDTQYF

v_gene: TRBV7-9
d_gene: .
j_gene: TRBJ1-4
abundance: few
CDR3nt: TGTGCCACCATGACTCCAGGGGATGAAAAACTGTTTTTT
CDR3aa: CATMTPGDEKLFF

v_gene: TRBV29-1
d_gene: .
j_gene: TRBJ2-7
abundance: few
CDR3nt: TGCAGCGTTGAAGGGGCGAATTACGAGCAGTACTTC
CDR3aa: CSVEGANYEQYF

v_gene: TRBV6-1
d_gene: .
j_gene: TRBJ2-3
abundance: .
CDR3nt: TGTGCCAGCAGGGAGGGTCTAGCTCGAGATACGCAGTATTTT
CDR3aa: CASREGLARDTQYF

v_gene: TRBV13
d_gene: TRBD1
j_gene: TRBJ2-3
abundance: many
CDR3nt: TGTGCCAGCAGCTTGGGACAGGGAGTAGGTACGCAGTATTTT
CDR3aa: CASSLGQGVGTQYF

v_gene: TRBV11-2
d_gene: TRBD1
j_gene: TRBJ2-7
abundance: few
CDR3nt: TGTGCCAGCAGCTTAGTCGGCGGACAGGGTCGCTACGAGCAGTACTTC
CDR3aa: CASSLVGGQGRYEQYF

v_gene: TRBV7-3
d_gene: TRBD1
j_gene: TRBJ2-7
abundance: .
CDR3nt: TGTGCCAGCAGCTTAAGTGGACAGGGGCATCACGAGCAGTACTTC
CDR3aa: CASSLSGQGHHEQYF

v_gene: TRBV30
d_gene: TRBD1
j_gene: TRBJ2-3
abundance: .
CDR3nt: TGTGCCGGAACCGGGACAGGGGCTTCAGATACGCAGTATTTT
CDR3aa: CAGTGTGASDTQYF

v_gene: TRBV9
d_gene: .
j_gene: TRBJ1-3
abundance: few
CDR3nt: TGTGCCAGCAGCTACAGTGGAAACACCATATATTTT
CDR3aa: CASSYSGNTIYF

v_gene: TRBV18
d_gene: TRBD1
j_gene: TRBJ2-5
abundance: .
CDR3nt: TGTGCCAGCTCAAGTCGGACAGGACGGTCACAAGAGACCCAGTACTTC
CDR3aa: CASSSRTGRSQETQYF

v_gene: TRBV11-2
d_gene: .
j_gene: TRBJ1-6
abundance: .
CDR3nt: TGTGCCAGCAGCTCACAGGGTATTTATTCACCCCTCCACTTT
CDR3aa: CASSSQGIYSPLHF

v_gene: TRBV6-1
d_gene: .
j_gene: TRBJ2-5
abundance: .
CDR3nt: TGTGCCAGCACCGCGGACGGGAAGCGGACCCAGTACTTC
CDR3aa: CASTADGKRTQYF

v_gene: TRBV9
d_gene: .
j_gene: TRBJ1-1
abundance: .
CDR3nt: TGTGCCAGCAGCGCTGGACCGGGGCAGCCTGAAGCTTTCTTT
CDR3aa: CASSAGPGQPEAFF

v_gene: TRBV6-6
d_gene: TRBD2
j_gene: TRBJ2-1
abundance: few
CDR3nt: TGTGCCAGCAGCCGCGGGGGGTACAATGAGCAGTTCTTC
CDR3aa: CASSRGGYNEQFF

v_gene: TRBV2
d_gene: TRBD1
j_gene: TRBJ2-1
abundance: few
CDR3nt: TGTGCCAGCAGTGAAGTTCGGACAGGGGCCTACAATGAGCAGTTCTTC
CDR3aa: CASSEVRTGAYNEQFF

v_gene: TRBV5-6
d_gene: .
j_gene: TRBJ1-5
abundance: .
CDR3nt: TGTGCCAGCAGCCTAACAGGGAGGGATCAGCCCCAGCATTTT
CDR3aa: CASSLTGRDQPQHF

v_gene: TRBV6-5
d_gene: .
j_gene: TRBJ1-5
abundance: .
CDR3nt: TGTGCCACCGGGGGCTCCGATGCTCAGCCCCAGCATTTT
CDR3aa: CATGGSDAQPQHF

v_gene: TRBV7-6
d_gene: .
j_gene: TRBJ2-5
abundance: few
CDR3nt: TGTGCCAGCAGTTCACTTGGACGGTTCCAAGAGACCCAGTACTTC
CDR3aa: CASSSLGRFQETQYF

v_gene: TRBV4-1
d_gene: .
j_gene: TRBJ1-2
abundance: .
CDR3nt: TGCGCCAGCAGCCCCCGTGAAGGTGGAGGGGGCTACACCTTC
CDR3aa: CASSPREGGGGYTF

v_gene: TRBV30
d_gene: .
j_gene: TRBJ1-2
abundance: many
CDR3nt: TGTGCCTGGAACTACGAGACTGGCTACACCTTC
CDR3aa: CAWNYETGYTF

v_gene: TRBV7-6
d_gene: .
j_gene: TRBJ2-3
abundance: .
CDR3nt: TGTGCCAGCAGTCCATTCGACACAGATACGCAGTATTTT
CDR3aa: CASSPFDTDTQYF

v_gene: TRBV10-3
d_gene: .
j_gene: TRBJ2-5
abundance: few
CDR3nt: TGTGCCATCAGCCCAGGACAACCGGGGGAGACCCAGTACTTC
CDR3aa: CAISPGQPGETQYF

v_gene: TRBV11-1
d_gene: .
j_gene: TRBJ2-1
abundance: .
CDR3nt: TGTGCCAGCAGCTTAGGGACAGACAATGAGCAGTTCTTC
CDR3aa: CASSLGTDNEQFF

v_gene: TRBV28
d_gene: .
j_gene: TRBJ1-1
abundance: few
CDR3nt: TGTGCCAGCATCAAACATACGCTGAACACTGAAGCTTTCTTT
CDR3aa: CASIKHTLNTEAFF

v_gene: TRBV28
d_gene: TRBD1
j_gene: TRBJ2-1
abundance: few
CDR3nt: TGTGCCAGCAGTCCTCAGACAGGGTTATCCTACAATGAGCAGTTCTTC
CDR3aa: CASSPQTGLSYNEQFF

v_gene: TRBV4-1
d_gene: TRBD1
j_gene: TRBJ2-7
abundance: .
CDR3nt: TGCGCCAGCAGCCGTTCCGGGACAGGGGGGGACGAGCAGTACTTC
CDR3aa: CASSRSGTGGDEQYF

v_gene: TRBV27
d_gene: .
j_gene: TRBJ2-2
abundance: .
CDR3nt: TGTGCCAGCAGTTTACTTACCACCGGGGAGCTGTTTTTT
CDR3aa: CASSLLTTGELFF

v_gene: TRBV19
d_gene: .
j_gene: TRBJ2-7
abundance: many
CDR3nt: TGTGCCAGTAGTATACTCCCCGTTGGAGAGCAGTACTTC
CDR3aa: CASSILPVGEQYF

v_gene: TRBV30
d_gene: .
j_gene: TRBJ1-4
abundance: many
CDR3nt: TGTGCCTGGAGGAAAGATGCTCTTAATGAAAAACTGTTTTTT
CDR3aa: CAWRKDALNEKLFF

v_gene: TRBV28
d_gene: TRBD1
j_gene: TRBJ2-2
abundance: .
CDR3nt: TGTGCCAGCAGTTCTGGGACAGGGGGAACCGGGGAGCTGTTTTTT
CDR3aa: CASSSGTGGTGELFF

v_gene: TRBV7-9
d_gene: .
j_gene: TRBJ2-7
abundance: .
CDR3nt: TGTGCCAGCAGCTCCTTAGGAGGGAGCTCCTACGAGCAGTACTTC
CDR3aa: CASSSLGGSSYEQYF

v_gene: TRBV7-6
d_gene: TRBD1
j_gene: TRBJ1-1
abundance: .
CDR3nt: TGTGCCAGCAGCTTAGTGACAGGGGGGAACACTGAAGCTTTCTTT
CDR3aa: CASSLVTGGNTEAFF

v_gene: TRBV6-5
d_gene: .
j_gene: TRBJ1-1
abundance: few
CDR3nt: TGTGCCAGCAGTTACGTCGAGGGGGAAGCTTTCTTT
CDR3aa: CASSYVEGEAFF